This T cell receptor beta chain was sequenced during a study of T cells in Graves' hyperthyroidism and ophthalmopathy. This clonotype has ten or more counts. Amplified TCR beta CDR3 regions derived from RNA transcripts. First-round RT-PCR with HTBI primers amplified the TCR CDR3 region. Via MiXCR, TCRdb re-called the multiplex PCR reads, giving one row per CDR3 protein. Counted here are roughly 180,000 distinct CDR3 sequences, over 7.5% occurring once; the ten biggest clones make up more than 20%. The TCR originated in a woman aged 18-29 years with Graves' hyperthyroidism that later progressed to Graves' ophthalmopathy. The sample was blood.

The CDR3 protein is CASSLGGGFLNYGYTF. The CDR3 DNA sequence: TGTGCCAGCAGTTTAGGAGGGGGCTTCCTAAACTATGGCTACACCTTC. The rearrangement uses TRBV28 and TRBJ1-2; the match to TRBD1 covers 7 bases. The length of the CDR3 is 16 residues. In germline, CDR1 is MDHEN, CDR2 SYDVKM. Trimming removed 2 bases from V and 2 bases from J; junction bases left unmatched: 8.